This T cell receptor (beta chain) derives from a study of cytomegalovirus exposure and HLA in healthy donors. 13 Jbeta primers and 60 Vbeta primers were used for the PCR. This table comes from immunoSEQ multiplex PCR, and its TCRdb copy is limited to in-frame clones, with some not included. This sample has tens of thousands of clones, with about 80% found just once. The germline V gene encodes CDR1 SQVTM and CDR2 ANQGSEA. CDR3 length: 11 residues. V was trimmed by 7 bases and J by 6 bases, leaving 12 bases between them. Sequencing used PBMCs. The chain is built from TRBV29-1 and TRBJ1-2; D unclear. The sequence was obtained from a man between 18 and 29 years old in good health and CMV-seropositive. The DNA for the CDR3 is TGCAGCGCTGAGAAGGAGGATGGCTACACCTTC. It translates to CSAEKEDGYTF.